One and the same sample provided the 27 T cell receptor beta chains below, sequenced in a study of blood T cell repertoires in COVID-19. Assay used: immunoSEQ multiplex PCR; TCRdb lists only in-frame clones, some missing. The repertoire has hundreds of thousands of clones, around nine tenths of them found once; the top ten carry about 1.7%. Input material: peripheral blood. These receptors all come from an older woman who had recovered from COVID-19.

The V call is TRBV7-2, the J call TRBJ2-2; D remains ambiguous. V lost 2 bases, J lost 2 bases, and 3 bases lay in between. The CDR3 is 13 amino acids. The germline CDR1 and CDR2 sequences are SGHTA and FQGNSA. CDR3 DNA: TGTGCCAGCAGCTTAACAAACACCGGGGAGCTGTTTTTT. As protein: CASSLTNTGELFF.

V gene TRBV7-2 combines with J gene TRBJ1-3; D is ambiguous. V lost 2 bases, J lost 8 bases, and 13 bases lay in between. The CDR3 loop spans 14 amino acids. Germline V gene lookup returns CDR1 SGHTA and CDR2 FQGNSA. The CDR3 DNA sequence: TGTGCCAGCAGCTTATCTTCGGGGTCGGACACCATATATTTT. It is translated as CASSLSSGSDTIYF.

This clone was detected only once. The chain employs TRBV18 and TRBJ2-5, with D tentatively TRBD1 (6 bases). V lost 3 bases to trimming and J lost 7 bases, with 21 bases between them. CDR1 KGHSH and CDR2 LQKENI come from the germline V gene. The CDR3 covers 16 residues. The CDR3 DNA sequence: TGTGCCAGCTCACCTCTGACACAGGGAGCCGAGGGGACCCAGTACTTC. It translates to CASSPLTQGAEGTQYF.

This rearrangement joins TRBV10-3 to TRBJ2-1, with 12 nucleotides matching TRBD1. Per germline, CDR1 ENHRY and CDR2 SYGVKD. V was pared by 8 bases and J by 5 bases, with 1 base of the junction left unmatched. CDR3 length equals 13 residues. CDR3 coding DNA: TGTGCCATCGGGGACAGGGGGCACAATGAGCAGTTCTTC. The encoded protein is CAIGDRGHNEQFF.

This chain's CDR3 is CASSEAGGVIQETQYF. CDR3 bases: TGTGCCAGCAGTGAGGCAGGGGGCGTAATACAAGAGACCCAGTACTTC. V is TRBV2 and J is TRBJ2-5, with 8 bases aligning to TRBD1. CDR3 length: 16 amino acids. The germline V gene encodes CDR1 SNHLY and CDR2 FYNNEI. Trimming at V came to 3 bases and at J to 2 bases, leaving 8 bases not matched to a gene.

This clone was detected only a few times. The rearrangement uses TRBV10-3 and TRBJ2-2; 12 nucleotides agree with TRBD1. V lost 10 bases and J lost 5; bases outside the gene matches: 5. The CDR3 has 14 amino acids. Germline lookup yields CDR1 ENHRY and CDR2 SYGVKD. The CDR3 sequence: CATTGQGATGELFF. CDR3 DNA sequence: TGTGCCACCACGGGACAGGGGGCTACCGGGGAGCTGTTTTTT.

In the case of this clone: The identical CDR3 is also encoded by other nucleotide sequences in the sample. The chain combines TRBV9 with TRBJ1-1; 7 bases agree with TRBD1. The V gene's germline CDR1 is SGDLS and CDR2 YYNGEE. The CDR3 has 15 amino acids. The V segment lost 0 bases and the J segment 0 bases; nucleotides outside the gene matches: 2. CDR3 loop: CASSVGGQLNTEAFF. The DNA of the CDR3 is TGTGCCAGCAGCGTAGGGGGACAGCTGAACACTGAAGCTTTCTTT.

The J gene is TRBJ2-1, the V gene TRBV3-1 (or the pseudogene TRBV3-2); the match to TRBD2 covers 9 bases. Per germline, CDR1 LGHDT and CDR2 YNNKEL (reference sequence). V was pared by 1 base and J by 3 bases, with 4 bases of the junction left unmatched. The CDR3 contains 16 residues. The CDR3 protein is CASSQVSAGGYNEQFF. DNA for the CDR3: TGTGCCAGCAGCCAAGTATCAGCGGGAGGCTACAATGAGCAGTTCTTC.

This chain connects TRBV3-1 (or the pseudogene TRBV3-2) to TRBJ2-3; weak D call: TRBD2 (6 bases). This CDR3 is built from 15 residues. Trimming removed 4 bases at V and 0 bases at J, with 11 bases between. Germline assignment: CDR1 LGHDT and CDR2 YNNKEL (reference sequence). The CDR3 spells CASSPGGASTDTQYF. The DNA for the CDR3 is TGTGCCAGCAGCCCAGGCGGGGCTAGCACAGATACGCAGTATTTT.

This clone has a single count. The chain links TRBV4-1 to TRBJ2-5, with D perhaps TRBD1 (5 bases). Trimming took off 1 base at V and 4 bases at J, with 19 bases between the two ends. Germline lookup yields CDR1 MGHRA and CDR2 YSYEKL. There are 17 residues in the CDR3. CDR3 loop: CASSQGAQGSRGETQYF. CDR3 nucleotide sequence: TGCGCCAGCAGCCAAGGGGCTCAGGGATCGAGAGGAGAGACCCAGTACTTC.

Written as DNA, the CDR3 is TGTGCCGCCGGGTCCAGGGAGGCAGGAAACACCATATATTTT. Amino acids: CAAGSREAGNTIYF. The V and J genes are TRBV19 and TRBJ1-3, with a weak D call TRBD1 (5 bases). The CDR3 has 14 residues. The V gene lost 11 bases and the J gene lost 4 bases, with 18 bases spanning the gap. In germline, CDR1 is LNHDA, CDR2 SQIVND (reference sequence). Drawing the rest from reference TRBV19 and TRBJ1-3, the complete variable domain is DGGITQSPKYLFRKEGQNVTLSCEQNLNHDAMYWYRQDPGQGLRLIYYSQIVNDFQKGDIAEGYSVSREKKESFPLTVTSAQKNPTAFYLCAAGSREAGNTIYFGEGSWLTVV.

The rearrangement uses TRBV27 and TRBJ2-2; 10 nucleotides align to TRBD1. The CDR3 contains 15 residues. V was clipped by 3 bases and J by 7 bases; unmatched bases: 5. Per germline, CDR1 MNHEY and CDR2 SMNVEV (reference sequence). The CDR3 DNA follows: TGTGCCAGCAGTTTCCGGACAGGGGGTATCGGGGAGCTGTTTTTT. Translation: CASSFRTGGIGELFF.

In DNA form, the CDR3 reads TGTGCCAGCAGCCACCGTAAGGGGGAGAGGAATTCACCCCTCCACTTT. Protein product: CASSHRKGERNSPLHF. This chain connects TRBV14 to TRBJ1-6; tentatively, D is TRBD1 (6 bases). The CDR3 has 16 amino acids. V was clipped by 3 bases and J by 7 bases, with 16 bases between them. CDR1 is SGHDN, CDR2 FVKESK, per germline.

This chain connects TRBV20-1 to TRBJ2-1; TRBD2 agrees at 8 bases. The trim removed 3 bases at V and 3 bases at J, leaving 7 bases unmatched. Per the germline V gene, CDR1 is DFQATT and CDR2 is SNEGSKA (reference sequence). The CDR3 runs 15 residues. CDR3 sequence reads: CSASTGTSYYNEQFF. The DNA of the CDR3 is TGCAGTGCTAGTACCGGGACTAGTTACTACAATGAGCAGTTCTTC.

A few counts support this clone. This chain uses TRBV19 with TRBJ2-7; TRBD1 aligns across 11 bases. Germline-derived CDR1 and CDR2 are LNHDA and SQIVND (reference sequence). CDR3 length: 14 amino acids. V gave up 3 bases and J gave up 6 bases; unmatched junction bases: 4. CDR3 in DNA: TGTGCCAGTAGTATGGGGACAGGGGGTTTCGAGCAGTACTTC. Translated: CASSMGTGGFEQYF.

This chain connects TRBV19 to TRBJ1-5; 9 positions agree with TRBD1. The V gene end was trimmed by 5 bases and the J gene end by 3 bases; junction bases not matched to a gene: 5. The CDR3 extends over 15 amino acids. The germline V gene encodes CDR1 LNHDA and CDR2 SQIVND (reference sequence). The CDR3 loop reads CASSPGQGANQPQHF. Here the CDR3 DNA reads TGTGCCAGTAGTCCGGGACAGGGCGCCAATCAGCCCCAGCATTTT. The variable domain in full, with the rest retrieved from reference TRBV19 and TRBJ1-5, is DGGITQSPKYLFRKEGQNVTLSCEQNLNHDAMYWYRQDPGQGLRLIYYSQIVNDFQKGDIAEGYSVSREKKESFPLTVTSAQKNPTAFYLCASSPGQGANQPQHFGDGTRLSIL.

This rearrangement joins TRBV2 to TRBJ2-7, with D uncertain. This CDR3 is built from 11 residues. Germline-derived CDR1 and CDR2 are SNHLY and FYNNEI. Deletions cut 4 bases from V and 7 bases from J, with 8 bases between. CDR3 nucleotides: TGTGCCAGCAGTGCTTTTATTGAGCAGTACTTC. Translation gives CASSAFIEQYF.

This clone was counted only a few times. The chain employs TRBV6-2 or TRBV6-3 and TRBJ1-1, with a tentative D call TRBD1 (6 bases). The CDR3 runs 15 residues. V was clipped by 4 bases and J by 4 bases, with 16 bases between them. The V gene's germline CDR1 is MNHEY and CDR2 SVGEGT. The CDR3 nucleotides are TGTGCCAGCAGTTCCACAGGGCTTGAAGTCACTGAAGCTTTCTTT. The encoded protein is CASSSTGLEVTEAFF.

The gene calls are TRBV5-5 and TRBJ2-7; possible D gene TRBD1, 5 bases. The CDR3 length is 14 residues. V was pared by 1 base and J by 3 bases, with 11 bases between. Germline lookup yields CDR1 SGHKS and CDR2 YYEKEE (reference sequence). As DNA, the CDR3 is TGTGCCAGCAGCTTGAGGGCAGGGTACTACGAGCAGTACTTC. This sequence encodes CASSLRAGYYEQYF.

The genes are TRBV6-5 and TRBJ1-6; D is possibly TRBD1 (5 bases). The CDR3 is made up of 15 amino acids. The V and J ends lost 2 bases and 10 bases respectively, with 15 bases between them. From germline, CDR1 is MNHEY and CDR2 SVGAGI. CDR3 DNA sequence: TGTGCCAGCAGTTACCTGGCGGGGCTCGGGTCACCCCTCCACTTT. It specifies CASSYLAGLGSPLHF.

This chain links TRBV19 with TRBJ2-1; 10 bases align to TRBD2. Germline trimming cut 5 bases from V and 9 bases from J; bases unmatched to any gene: 13. The germline V gene has CDR1 LNHDA and CDR2 SQIVND (reference sequence). The CDR3 has 16 amino acids. The CDR3 protein is CASSLQSGGGLAEQFF. In DNA form, the CDR3 reads TGTGCCAGTAGTCTCCAGAGCGGGGGGGGACTTGCTGAGCAGTTCTTC.

This chain uses TRBV11-3 with TRBJ1-1, with 12 bases lining up with TRBD1. Germline CDR1 and CDR2: SGHNT and YENEEA. The CDR3 has 16 amino acids. V gave up 5 bases and J gave up 1 base; unmatched junction bases: 5. The CDR3 DNA sequence: TGTGCCAGCAGCCAGGGACAGGGGGCTCAGAACACTGAAGCTTTCTTT. Translated: CASSQGQGAQNTEAFF.

The chain uses TRBV3-1 (or the pseudogene TRBV3-2) and TRBJ1-1; possibly TRBD1 for D (6 bases). V gave up 4 bases and J gave up 4 bases, with 13 bases separating them. The CDR3 totals 14 residues. CDR1 LGHDT and CDR2 YNNKEL come from the germline V gene (reference sequence). CDR3 sequence: CASSPWTDTTEAFF. CDR3 nucleotide sequence: TGTGCCAGCAGCCCCTGGACAGATACCACTGAAGCTTTCTTT.

V usage is TRBV7-2 and J usage is TRBJ2-5; the match to TRBD2 covers 10 bases. The CDR3 runs to 13 residues. The V segment lost 11 bases and the J segment 4 bases; nucleotides outside the gene matches: 7. Germline V CDR1 and CDR2: SGHTA, FQGNSA. CDR3 nucleotides: TGTGCCGGGGGCGCTAGCGGGGGAGAGACCCAGTACTTC. Translation: CAGGASGGETQYF.

The V gene is TRBV6-7, the J gene TRBJ2-2; D perhaps matches TRBD1 (6 bases). TRBV6-7 is reported as an ORF; its role is uncertain. The CDR3 is 15 amino acids. V dropped 5 bases and J dropped 4 bases, with 14 bases sitting between them. This chain's CDR3 is CASSDTGSRTGELFF. In DNA form, the CDR3 reads TGTGCCAGCAGTGACACAGGGTCTCGCACCGGGGAGCTGTTTTTT.

This rearrangement joins TRBV7-2 to TRBJ2-1, with 9 bases fitting TRBD1. CDR1 is SGHTA, CDR2 FQGNSA, per germline. After removal of 1 base from V and 6 bases from J, the junction contained 7 bases not matched to a gene. CDR3 size: 16 residues. The CDR3 spells CASSLGSGTGSNEQFF. As DNA, the CDR3 is TGTGCCAGCAGCTTAGGGTCCGGGACAGGGTCCAATGAGCAGTTCTTC.

The rearrangement uses TRBV6-5 and TRBJ2-7; 8 bases are shared with TRBD2. Looked up from germline, CDR1 is MNHEY and CDR2 is SVGAGI. V was pared by 6 bases and J by 2 bases, with 9 bases of the junction left unmatched. The CDR3 is 15 residues long. The CDR3 DNA sequence: TGTGCCAGCAGAGGCCCCGAAGCGGGGGCCTACGAGCAGTACTTC. Protein: CASRGPEAGAYEQYF.